A selection of T cell receptor beta chains follows, all from one sample in a study of T cells in Graves' hyperthyroidism and ophthalmopathy. Each CDR3 protein gets one entry after TCRdb re-called the multiplex PCR reads with MiXCR. The data contain around 290,000 distinct CDR3 sequences, roughly 13% of them singletons. The sequenced sample consisted of blood. The receptors originated from a woman aged 40 to 55 with Graves' hyperthyroidism. The CDR3 runs from the conserved cysteine through the conserved F or W. The D gene is left open where the match is weak. Size tells how often a clone was seen (once, few, many) or the class of an expanded clone, and some rows leave it out.

CDR3nt: TGCGCCAGCAGCCAAGTCCAGGGCACTAGCGGGAGTTATGAGCAGTTCTTC; CDR3aa: CASSQVQGTSGSYEQFF; d_gene: TRBD2; v_gene: TRBV4-1; abundance: -; j_gene: TRBJ2-1
CDR3nt: TGTGCCAGCAGCCTCGGTCGTCGAACAACTAATGAAAAACTGTTTTTT; CDR3aa: CASSLGRRTTNEKLFF; d_gene: -; v_gene: TRBV5-6; abundance: -; j_gene: TRBJ1-4
CDR3nt: TGTGCCAGCAGGGCCAGGGGGCGGGTTTTGGCCGGGGAGCTGTTTTTT; CDR3aa: CASRARGRVLAGELFF; d_gene: TRBD1; v_gene: TRBV6-1; abundance: many; j_gene: TRBJ2-2
CDR3nt: TGTGCCAGCAGCGATCATTACTCCTACGAGCAGTACTTC; CDR3aa: CASSDHYSYEQYF; d_gene: -; v_gene: TRBV7-2; abundance: -; j_gene: TRBJ2-7
CDR3nt: TGTGCCAGTAGTCCCGGGACTAGCGGGAGGGCATCGTACAATGAGCAGTTCTTC; CDR3aa: CASSPGTSGRASYNEQFF; d_gene: TRBD2; v_gene: TRBV19; abundance: -; j_gene: TRBJ2-1
CDR3nt: TGTGCCATCAGTGCCTCAGGGGGCGAACAGCCCCAGCATTTT; CDR3aa: CAISASGGEQPQHF; d_gene: TRBD1; v_gene: TRBV10-3; abundance: many; j_gene: TRBJ1-5
CDR3nt: TGTGCCAGCAGTTTGGGTCCTCAAGAGACCCAGTACTTC; CDR3aa: CASSLGPQETQYF; d_gene: -; v_gene: TRBV2; abundance: many; j_gene: TRBJ2-5
CDR3nt: TGTGCCAGCAGTCTCCTCCCTGCGGGGACGATGTCCTACAATGAGCAGTTCTTC; CDR3aa: CASSLLPAGTMSYNEQFF; d_gene: -; v_gene: TRBV3-1; abundance: many; j_gene: TRBJ2-1
CDR3nt: TGTGCCAGCAGTAGGACAGGGGGTGAAAAACTGTTTTTT; CDR3aa: CASSRTGGEKLFF; d_gene: TRBD1; v_gene: TRBV2; abundance: many; j_gene: TRBJ1-4
CDR3nt: TGCGCCAGCAGCTCGTCTCCGTGGATGACTGAAGCTTTCTTT; CDR3aa: CASSSSPWMTEAFF; d_gene: -; v_gene: TRBV5-1; abundance: many; j_gene: TRBJ1-1
CDR3nt: TGTGCCAGCAGCGTCAGGGGACAGATCAATCAGCCCCAGCATTTT; CDR3aa: CASSVRGQINQPQHF; d_gene: TRBD1; v_gene: TRBV2; abundance: many; j_gene: TRBJ1-5
CDR3nt: TGTGCCAGCAGTCTCCGGGGGGGAGGCTACACCTTC; CDR3aa: CASSLRGGGYTF; d_gene: -; v_gene: TRBV12-3/TRBV12-4; abundance: many; j_gene: TRBJ1-2
CDR3nt: TGTGCCAGCAGTCCCGGGGGGACAACAAAGGATACGAAGGGGCAGTACTTC; CDR3aa: CASSPGGTTKDTKGQYF; d_gene: -; v_gene: TRBV12-3/TRBV12-4; abundance: many; j_gene: TRBJ2-7
CDR3nt: TGCGCCAGCAGTGACCAGCAGGGAATATACGGCTACACCTTC; CDR3aa: CASSDQQGIYGYTF; d_gene: -; v_gene: TRBV10-2; abundance: many; j_gene: TRBJ1-2
CDR3nt: TGCAGCGACAAGACAGGGTGGGAGACCCAGTACTTC; CDR3aa: CSDKTGWETQYF; d_gene: TRBD1; v_gene: TRBV29-1; abundance: many; j_gene: TRBJ2-5
CDR3nt: TGTGCCAGCAGTGAAGGTAGGGCCGATACGCAGTATTTT; CDR3aa: CASSEGRADTQYF; d_gene: -; v_gene: TRBV2; abundance: many; j_gene: TRBJ2-3
CDR3nt: TGCAGTGCTAGAGGTCGGGCCGGGACAGGGGGCTTTAGTAATGAGCAGTTCTTC; CDR3aa: CSARGRAGTGGFSNEQFF; d_gene: TRBD1; v_gene: TRBV20-1; abundance: -; j_gene: TRBJ2-1
CDR3nt: TGCAGCGTTGAACGGTTAGGAGGGAACGAGCAGTACTTC; CDR3aa: CSVERLGGNEQYF; d_gene: -; v_gene: TRBV29-1; abundance: many; j_gene: TRBJ2-7